In this sample, the clone carrying this T cell receptor (beta chain) turned up once. What it binds is unknown. The data originate from a study of T-cell reconstitution after alpha-beta-depleted transplantation in children. Overall study results and limits: From newly produced T cells came most of the T-cell counts and diversity one year after transplant. Expanded clones from the graft, numbering several hundred, reportedly supplied alpha-beta T cells about two months after transplant. The origin of high day-60 TCRbeta diversity in some patients lay in surviving recipient T cells and thymic progenitors.

Unique molecular identifiers were used to barcode this TCRbeta library. TCRdb reanalysed the PCR reads using MiXCR and keeps one entry per CDR3 protein. The sample has fewer than 550,000 distinct CDR3 sequences, about an eighth seen once. The CDR3 has 14 residues. The V and J ends lost 3 bases and 2 bases, in that order; junction bases with no gene match: 2. From germline, CDR1 is SQVTM and CDR2 ANQGSEA. This receptor was obtained from a female patient aged 2-10 years who had a stem cell transplant for aplastic anemia, so the T cells may come from the graft donor. The chain has TRBV29-1 and TRBJ2-1, with TRBD2 identical over 9 bases. The sample consisted of PBMCs, mostly from graft donor cells, taken 180 days after TCRalphabeta/CD19-depleted stem cell transplant. As DNA, the CDR3 is TGCAGCGTTGATGGCGGGAGGGCCTACAATGAGCAGTTCTTC. Translation gives CSVDGGRAYNEQFF.